Shown below are 27 T cell receptor beta chains from a single sample sequenced in a study of cytomegalovirus exposure and HLA in healthy donors. Primers: 60 Vbeta forward and 13 Jbeta reverse. Repertoires were generated with immunoSEQ multiplex PCR, while TCRdb's copy carries only in-frame clones and drops some. The profile shows about 180,000 clones, 76% of them singletons. The sequencing sample was made of PBMCs. The receptors stem from a man between 18 and 35 years old in good health and CMV-seronegative.

The V gene is TRBV11-2, the J gene TRBJ2-7; TRBD1 matches at 11 bases. The CDR3 runs 11 residues. Germline lookup yields CDR1 SGHAT and CDR2 FQNNGV. Trimming removed 8 bases from V and 12 bases from J; junction bases left unmatched: 6. CDR3: CASGTGGSRYF. CDR3 bases: TGTGCCAGCGGGACAGGGGGAAGTCGGTACTTC.

This chain links TRBV7-9 with TRBJ1-6; 8 bases are shared with TRBD1. With 4 bases clipped from V and 7 bases from J, the junction kept 6 bases outside the gene matches. CDR3 length: 15 residues. Germline V lookup: CDR1 SEHNR, CDR2 FQNEAQ (reference sequence). The CDR3 spells CASSSGQGSNSPLHF. CDR3 DNA sequence: TGTGCCAGCAGCTCAGGACAGGGTTCCAATTCACCCCTCCACTTT.

The chain recombines TRBV27 with TRBJ1-2; tentative D call: TRBD1 (6 bases). V lost 5 bases and J 5 bases, leaving 24 bases between the germline ends. CDR3 size: 17 residues. CDR1 MNHEY and CDR2 SMNVEV come from the germline V gene (reference sequence). CDR3 protein: CASSPSRPEIRGYGYTF. The CDR3 DNA sequence: TGTGCCAGCAGTCCGTCCCGCCCCGAAATAAGGGGGTATGGCTACACCTTC.

This clone came up a few times. As DNA, the CDR3 is TGTGCCAGCAGCCCCGCGCGAGGTGTCTCCGCAGACTACGAGCAGTACTTC. It codes for CASSPARGVSADYEQYF. The gene calls are TRBV7-9 and TRBJ2-7; D ambiguous. This CDR3 contains 17 residues. V shed 5 bases and J shed 3 bases, with 23 bases lying between them. Looked up from germline, CDR1 is SEHNR and CDR2 is FQNEAQ (reference sequence).

The genes are TRBV5-1 and TRBJ2-5; 14 bases agree with TRBD2. The V gene's germline CDR1 is SGHRS and CDR2 YFSETQ. The CDR3 totals 15 residues. Trimming at V came to 0 bases and at J to 5 bases, leaving 0 bases not matched to a gene. This CDR3 is CASSLGTSGRETQYF. Written as DNA, the CDR3 is TGCGCCAGCAGCTTGGGGACTAGCGGGAGGGAGACCCAGTACTTC.

The rearrangement uses TRBV19 and TRBJ1-5; 10 bases agree with TRBD1. The CDR3 loop spans 16 amino acids. J lost 5 bases, V lost 6 bases, and 10 bases had no gene match. Germline V gives CDR1 LNHDA, CDR2 SQIVND (reference sequence). The chain's CDR3 is CASRHHVGTGDQPQHF. Written as DNA, the CDR3 is TGTGCCAGTAGACACCATGTAGGGACAGGGGATCAGCCCCAGCATTTT.

For this clone: Other nucleotide sequences in the sample specify the same CDR3. The J gene is TRBJ1-2, the V gene TRBV7-9; 7 bases agree with TRBD1. Germline values: CDR1 SEHNR, CDR2 FQNEAQ (reference sequence). The CDR3 sequence is 12 residues long. The junction had 4 bases not matched to a gene; V was cut back by 5 bases and J by 7 bases. The CDR3 protein is CASSLDRAGYTF. CDR3 DNA: TGTGCCAGCAGCCTCGACAGGGCTGGCTACACCTTC.

J is TRBJ1-1 and V is TRBV10-3; D gene ambiguous. This CDR3 has 13 amino acids. CDR1 is ENHRY and CDR2 is SYGVKD in the germline V gene. Deletions cut 4 bases from V and 3 bases from J, with 9 bases between. The CDR3 DNA reads TGTGCCATCAGTGTGAGGGCGGACACTGAAGCTTTCTTT. Translating gives CAISVRADTEAFF.

In this sample, this clone turned up a few times. This chain uses TRBV7-2 with TRBJ1-2, with a tentative D call TRBD1 (5 bases). This CDR3 comprises 15 residues. V was clipped by 1 base and J by 2 bases, with 11 bases between them. Looked up from germline, CDR1 is SGHTA and CDR2 is FQGNSA. In DNA, the CDR3 is TGTGCCAGCAGCTTAGTCAACCGGGGGAACTATGGCTACACCTTC. This translates into CASSLVNRGNYGYTF.

The chain joins TRBV29-1 to TRBJ1-5, with 10 positions matching TRBD1. Germline V gene sequence: CDR1 SQVTM, CDR2 ANQGSEA. V gave up 6 bases and J gave up 4 bases; unmatched junction bases: 6. The CDR3 loop spans 14 amino acids. Here the CDR3 reads CSVGGQGVNQPQHF. The CDR3 DNA reads as TGCAGCGTGGGTGGACAGGGGGTAAATCAGCCCCAGCATTTT.

The chain joins TRBV28 to TRBJ2-2; D is uncertain. Germline CDR1 and CDR2: MDHEN and SYDVKM. The CDR3 loop spans 11 amino acids. Deletions cut 3 bases from V and 9 bases from J, with 5 bases between. For the CDR3, the DNA is TGTGCCAGCAGTTTCATCCGGGAGCTGTTTTTT. Translating it yields CASSFIRELFF.

CDR3 residues: CATRPGQDNYGYTF. CDR3 nucleotide sequence: TGTGCCACCAGACCGGGACAGGATAACTATGGCTACACCTTC. This rearrangement joins TRBV10-3 to TRBJ1-2; 8 nucleotides agree with TRBD1. This CDR3 comprises 14 residues. From germline, CDR1 is ENHRY and CDR2 SYGVKD. With 10 bases clipped from V and 1 base from J, the junction kept 8 bases outside the gene matches.

The chain's CDR3 is CASSPSSGTANTGELFF. CDR3 DNA: TGTGCCAGCAGCCCATCCTCCGGGACAGCGAACACCGGGGAGCTGTTTTTT. This chain uses TRBV7-3 with TRBJ2-2, with 7 bases lining up with TRBD1. Trimming cost V 5 bases and J 0 bases; bases outside gene matches: 9. The length of the CDR3 is 17 residues. Germline V gene sequence: CDR1 SGHTA, CDR2 FQGTGA.

The rearrangement joins TRBV7-8 to TRBJ1-3; D may be TRBD1 (6 bases). This CDR3 is built from 15 residues. Germline V gives CDR1 SGHVS, CDR2 FQNEAQ. The V and J ends lost 5 bases and 1 base respectively, with 12 bases between them. DNA of the CDR3: TGTGCCAGCAGCCCACTTGGACAGTCTGGAAACACCATATATTTT. Protein sequence: CASSPLGQSGNTIYF.

The chain links TRBV6-5 to TRBJ1-4, with TRBD1 matching 8 bases. Germline trimming cut 5 bases from V and 2 bases from J; bases unmatched to any gene: 4. There are 15 residues in the CDR3. Germline V lookup: CDR1 MNHEY, CDR2 SVGAGI. The CDR3 sequence: CASSLSGGTNEKLFF. DNA for the CDR3: TGTGCCAGCAGTCTCTCAGGGGGCACTAATGAAAAACTGTTTTTT.

The chain employs TRBV6-1 and TRBJ1-1; D possibly corresponds to TRBD1 (5 bases). Germline V lookup: CDR1 MNHNS, CDR2 SASEGT. The CDR3 covers 14 residues. The V end lost 5 bases, the J end lost 4 bases, and 14 bases lay between the germline ends. CDR3 amino acids: CASSPAGEGTEAFF. The CDR3 DNA is TGTGCCAGCAGTCCTGCGGGGGAGGGCACTGAAGCTTTCTTT.

The sample holds a few counts of this clone. The chain is built from TRBV4-2 and TRBJ2-2, with TRBD2 matching 14 bases. From germline, CDR1 is LGHNA and CDR2 YNFKEQ. The trim removed 4 bases at V and 7 bases at J, leaving 11 bases unmatched. The CDR3 runs 18 residues. CDR3 sequence: CASSPSKGLAGDSGELFF. The CDR3 region has the DNA TGTGCCAGCAGCCCCTCGAAGGGACTAGCGGGAGACAGCGGGGAGCTGTTTTTT.

The V gene is TRBV27, the J gene TRBJ2-7; 8 nucleotides match TRBD1. This CDR3 is built from 14 residues. Germline V lookup: CDR1 MNHEY, CDR2 SMNVEV (reference sequence). After removal of 6 bases from V and 2 bases from J, the junction contained 6 bases not matched to a gene. The CDR3 reads CASRNRGDPYEQYF. Here the CDR3 DNA reads TGTGCCAGCAGAAACAGGGGGGACCCCTACGAGCAGTACTTC.

DNA of the CDR3: TGTGCCAGCACCCTCCAACGGAATTCACCCCTCCACTTT. The encoded protein is CASTLQRNSPLHF. The J gene is TRBJ1-6, the V gene TRBV6-5; D remains unclear. V was trimmed by 7 bases and J by 7 bases, leaving 11 bases between them. CDR1 and CDR2 from the germline V gene are MNHEY and SVGAGI. The CDR3 extends over 13 amino acids.

J is TRBJ1-2 and V is TRBV5-6, with a possible D match to TRBD1 (5 bases). Germline V gene sequence: CDR1 SGHDT, CDR2 YYEEEE. Trimming shortened V by 3 bases and J by 2 bases, and 11 bases separated the two germline ends. This CDR3 region has 14 residues. The CDR3 sequence: CASSSDMDNYGYTF. The CDR3 nucleotides read TGTGCCAGCAGCTCGGACATGGACAACTATGGCTACACCTTC.

The chain carries TRBV10-1 and TRBJ2-5; D possibly corresponds to TRBD1 (5 bases). V was clipped by 0 bases and J by 5 bases, with 22 bases between them. The CDR3 has 18 amino acids. Looked up from germline, CDR1 is WNHNN and CDR2 is SYGVQD (reference sequence). CDR3 bases: TGCGCCAGCAGTGAGTCTTCACGGACGGACCCCAAGGGGGAGACCCAGTACTTC. This sequence encodes CASSESSRTDPKGETQYF.

The chain joins TRBV25-1 to TRBJ1-3; the match to TRBD1 covers 9 bases. Germline V gene sequence: CDR1 MGHDK, CDR2 SYGVNS. J gave up 0 bases and V 2 bases, and 8 bases lay outside the gene matches. The CDR3 has 18 amino acids. The CDR3 is CASSEVGTGQSSGNTIYF. CDR3 bases: TGTGCCAGCAGTGAAGTCGGGACAGGGCAGAGCTCTGGAAACACCATATATTTT.

The CDR3 bases are TGCAGCGTTCCCCAGGGGGATACGCAGTATTTT. Translated: CSVPQGDTQYF. The chain recombines TRBV29-1 with TRBJ2-3, with D possibly TRBD1 on 6 matching bases. The CDR3 consists of 11 residues. CDR1 SQVTM and CDR2 ANQGSEA come from the germline V gene. Trimming stripped 5 bases from V and 6 bases from J, with 9 bases between.

The chain links TRBV4-1 to TRBJ2-1, with 8 nucleotides matching TRBD2. With V trimmed by 4 bases and J by 9 bases, 8 bases remained unmatched. The CDR3 loop spans 14 amino acids. Germline CDR1 reads MGHRA; CDR2 reads YSYEKL. Here the CDR3 reads CASSPESGGFEQFF. The CDR3 nucleotides read TGCGCCAGCAGCCCAGAAAGCGGGGGTTTTGAGCAGTTCTTC.

CDR3 nucleotides: TGTGCCAGCAGTTACGGGGCAGGGGATTACGAGCAGTACTTC. Translation: CASSYGAGDYEQYF. The chain couples TRBV6-5 to TRBJ2-5; D might be TRBD1 (6 bases). The J call may be mistaken, given a closer DNA end match to TRBJ2-7. Germline CDR1 is MNHEY and CDR2 is SVGAGI. This CDR3 spans 14 amino acids.

The chain joins TRBV5-6 to TRBJ1-4; 7 bases match TRBD1. Germline lookup yields CDR1 SGHDT and CDR2 YYEEEE. Germline trimming cut 4 bases from V and 2 bases from J; bases unmatched to any gene: 8. The CDR3 length is 16 residues. Here the CDR3 reads CASSSFDRATNEKLFF. For the CDR3, the DNA is TGTGCCAGCAGCAGTTTTGACAGGGCCACTAATGAAAAACTGTTTTTT.

The genes are TRBV27 and TRBJ2-7, with a possible D match to TRBD2 (7 bases). CDR1 MNHEY and CDR2 SMNVEV come from the germline V gene (reference sequence). V was clipped by 0 bases and J by 6 bases, with 12 bases between them. The CDR3 is made up of 14 amino acids. The CDR3 nucleotides are TGTGCCAGCAGTTTATCGAGGGGGGGGTTCGAGCAGTACTTC. Its translation: CASSLSRGGFEQYF.